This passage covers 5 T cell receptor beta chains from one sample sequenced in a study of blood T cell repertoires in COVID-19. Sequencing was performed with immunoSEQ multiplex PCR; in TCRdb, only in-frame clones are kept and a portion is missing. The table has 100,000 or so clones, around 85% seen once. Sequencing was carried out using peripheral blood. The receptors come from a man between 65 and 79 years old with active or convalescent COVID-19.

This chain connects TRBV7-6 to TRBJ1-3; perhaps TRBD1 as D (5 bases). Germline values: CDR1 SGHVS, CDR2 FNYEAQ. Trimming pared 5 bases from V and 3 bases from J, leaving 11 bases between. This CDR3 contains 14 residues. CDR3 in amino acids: CASSAGGDGNTIYF. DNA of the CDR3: TGTGCCAGCAGCGCTGGAGGGGATGGAAACACCATATATTTT. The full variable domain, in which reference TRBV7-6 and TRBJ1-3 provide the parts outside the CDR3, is GAGVSQSPRYKVTKRGQDVALRCDPISGHVSLYWYRQALGQGPEFLTYFNYEAQQDKSGLPNDRFSAERPEGSISTLTIQRTEQRDSAMYRCASSAGGDGNTIYFGEGSWLTVV.

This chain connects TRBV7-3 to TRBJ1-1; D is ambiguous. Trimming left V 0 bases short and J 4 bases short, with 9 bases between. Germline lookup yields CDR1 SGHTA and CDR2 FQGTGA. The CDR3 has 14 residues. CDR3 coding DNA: TGTGCCAGCAGCTTAACGGCAAATCCCACTGAAGCTTTCTTT. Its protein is CASSLTANPTEAFF.

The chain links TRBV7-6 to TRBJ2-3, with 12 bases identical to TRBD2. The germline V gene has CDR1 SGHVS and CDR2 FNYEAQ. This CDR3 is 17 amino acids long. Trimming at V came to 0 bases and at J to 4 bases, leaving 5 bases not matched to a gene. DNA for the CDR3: TGTGCCAGCAGCTTAGCCCCGACTAGCGGGGGTTCAGATACGCAGTATTTT. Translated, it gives CASSLAPTSGGSDTQYF.

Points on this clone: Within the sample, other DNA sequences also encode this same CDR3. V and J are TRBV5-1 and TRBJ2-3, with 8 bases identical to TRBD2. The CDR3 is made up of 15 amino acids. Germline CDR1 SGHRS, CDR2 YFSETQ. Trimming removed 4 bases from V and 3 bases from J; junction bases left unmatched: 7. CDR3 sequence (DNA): TGCGCCAGCAGCCCTGGACTAGCAGTGACAGATACGCAGTATTTT. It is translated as CASSPGLAVTDTQYF.

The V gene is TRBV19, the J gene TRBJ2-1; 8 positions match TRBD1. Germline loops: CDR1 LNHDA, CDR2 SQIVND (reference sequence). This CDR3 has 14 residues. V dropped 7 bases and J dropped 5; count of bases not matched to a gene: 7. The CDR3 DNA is TGTGCCAGTAAGGTGGGACAGGTGGACAATGAGCAGTTCTTC. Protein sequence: CASKVGQVDNEQFF.